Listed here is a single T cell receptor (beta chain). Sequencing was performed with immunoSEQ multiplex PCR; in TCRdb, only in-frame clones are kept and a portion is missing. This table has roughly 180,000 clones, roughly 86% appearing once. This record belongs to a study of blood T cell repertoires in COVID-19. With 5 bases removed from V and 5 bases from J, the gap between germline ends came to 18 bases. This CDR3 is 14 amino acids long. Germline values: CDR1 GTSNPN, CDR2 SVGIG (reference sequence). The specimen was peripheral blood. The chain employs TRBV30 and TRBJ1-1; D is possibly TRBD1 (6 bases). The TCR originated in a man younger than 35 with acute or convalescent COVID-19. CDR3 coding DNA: TGTGCCTGGTCTAGGGAGGGGGGGCGGACTGAAGCTTTCTTT. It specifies CAWSREGGRTEAFF.